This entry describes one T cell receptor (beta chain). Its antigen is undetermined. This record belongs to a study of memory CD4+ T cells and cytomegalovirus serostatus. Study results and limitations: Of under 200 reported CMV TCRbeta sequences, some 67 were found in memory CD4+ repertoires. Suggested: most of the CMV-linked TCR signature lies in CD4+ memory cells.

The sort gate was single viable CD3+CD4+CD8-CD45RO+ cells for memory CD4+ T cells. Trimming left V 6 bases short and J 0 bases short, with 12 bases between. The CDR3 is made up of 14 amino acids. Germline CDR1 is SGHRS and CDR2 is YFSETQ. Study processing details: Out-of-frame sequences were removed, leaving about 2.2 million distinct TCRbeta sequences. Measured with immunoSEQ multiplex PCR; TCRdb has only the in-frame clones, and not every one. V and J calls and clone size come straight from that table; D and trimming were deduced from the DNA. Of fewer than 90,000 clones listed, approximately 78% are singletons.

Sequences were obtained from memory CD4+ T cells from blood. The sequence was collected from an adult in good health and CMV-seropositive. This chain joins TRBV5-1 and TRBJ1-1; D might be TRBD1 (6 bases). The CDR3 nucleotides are TGCGCCAGCACCGCGGACAGCATGAACACTGAAGCTTTCTTT. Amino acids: CASTADSMNTEAFF.